Following are 21 T cell receptor beta chains from one sample sequenced in a study of radiotherapy plus CTLA-4 blockade in lung cancer. Method: immunoSEQ multiplex PCR; TCRdb's copy keeps in-frame clones and lacks some. The data contain more than 90,000 clones, about 91% of them singletons. The specimen comprised peripheral blood, sampled from a patient treated with radiotherapy plus ipilimumab. These receptors all stem from a human donor with non-small cell lung cancer that progressed on radiotherapy plus ipilimumab.

The gene calls are TRBV2 and TRBJ1-2, with D unresolved. Trimming removed 3 bases from V and 5 bases from J, with 1 base in between. Germline loops: CDR1 SNHLY, CDR2 FYNNEI. The CDR3 is made up of 10 amino acids. CDR3 in amino acids: CASSEYGYTF. The CDR3 DNA follows: TGTGCCAGCAGTGAGTATGGCTACACCTTC.

This clone is a singleton in its sample. V and J are TRBV2 and TRBJ2-7, with TRBD1 as a possible D gene (5 bases). Germline CDR1 and CDR2: SNHLY and FYNNEI. The V end was cut by 3 bases, the J end by 6 bases, with 9 bases between. The CDR3 runs to 12 residues. CDR3 in amino acids: CASSDQGGEQYF. The CDR3 DNA sequence: TGTGCCAGCAGTGACCAGGGCGGCGAGCAGTACTTC.

This clone was found once. The chain combines TRBV27 with TRBJ2-5; TRBD2 might be the D (6 bases). This CDR3 is 14 amino acids long. Trimming stripped 6 bases from V and 5 bases from J, with 16 bases between. The germline V gene has CDR1 MNHEY and CDR2 SMNVEV (reference sequence). The CDR3 spells CASRTEGPRETQYF. As DNA, the CDR3 is TGTGCCAGCAGAACGGAGGGCCCCAGGGAGACCCAGTACTTC.

V and J are TRBV27 and TRBJ2-6; 8 bases match TRBD1. J gave up 0 bases and V 6 bases, and 13 bases lay outside the gene matches. The CDR3 has 19 amino acids. CDR1 and CDR2 from the germline V gene are MNHEY and SMNVEV (reference sequence). The CDR3 here is CASSRSRGQAISGANVLTF. The CDR3 nucleotides read TGTGCCAGCAGCCGCTCCCGGGGACAGGCAATCTCTGGGGCCAACGTCCTGACTTTC.

The chain has TRBV6-5 and TRBJ1-4, with D perhaps matching TRBD1 (5 bases). The germline gives CDR1 MNHEY, CDR2 SVGAGI. The CDR3 is made up of 14 amino acids. Trimming took 6 bases from V and 4 from J, leaving 12 bases between them. CDR3 in amino acids: CASRDTGRNEKLFF. The CDR3 DNA is TGTGCCAGCAGGGATACGGGGCGTAATGAAAAACTGTTTTTT.

The J gene is TRBJ1-3, the V gene TRBV7-9; possible D gene TRBD1, 5 bases. Germline CDR1 reads SEHNR; CDR2 reads FQNEAQ (reference sequence). This CDR3 is 15 amino acids long. V lost 2 bases, J lost 2 bases, and 10 bases lay in between. The CDR3 sequence is CASSLLGVPGNTIYF. For the CDR3, the DNA is TGTGCCAGCAGCTTACTAGGGGTACCTGGAAACACCATATATTTT.

This clone was counted a few times. The chain is built from TRBV7-9 and TRBJ2-7, with TRBD2 as a possible D gene (6 bases). Germline assignment: CDR1 SEHNR and CDR2 FQNEAQ (reference sequence). This CDR3 has 15 residues. Trimming cost V 0 bases and J 4 bases, with 13 bases left between them. The CDR3 DNA reads as TGTGCCAGCAGCTTAGCCCAGGGAGGTGGGTACGAGCAGTACTTC. Translation gives CASSLAQGGGYEQYF. Full variable domain (missing parts from reference TRBV7-9 and TRBJ2-7): DTGVSQNPRHKITKRGQNVTFRCDPISEHNRLYWYRQTLGQGPEFLTYFQNEAQLEKSRLLSDRFSAERPKGSFSTLEIQRTEQGDSAMYLCASSLAQGGGYEQYFGPGTRLTVT.

This chain joins TRBV27 and TRBJ2-7; D gene ambiguous. Germline CDR1 reads MNHEY; CDR2 reads SMNVEV (reference sequence). CDR3 length equals 14 residues. With 5 bases removed from V and 1 base from J, the gap between germline ends came to 12 bases. CDR3 nucleotides: TGTGCCAGCAGTCGGACCGGGTCGTCCTACGAGCAGTACTTC. It translates to CASSRTGSSYEQYF.

The V gene is TRBV5-4, the J gene TRBJ2-2, with 9 bases fitting TRBD2. The CDR3 contains 16 residues. Germline V CDR1 and CDR2: SGHNT, YYREEE (reference sequence). Trimming removed 4 bases from V and 1 base from J; junction bases left unmatched: 5. CDR3: CASSPQAGGNTGELFF. The CDR3 DNA is TGTGCCAGCAGCCCGCAAGCGGGAGGGAACACCGGGGAGCTGTTTTTT.

This rearrangement joins TRBV7-9 to TRBJ2-7; the D is unclear. The CDR3 sequence is 13 residues long. The V gene lost 5 bases and the J gene lost 3 bases, with 11 bases spanning the gap. Germline loops: CDR1 SEHNR, CDR2 FQNEAQ (reference sequence). The CDR3 protein is CASSPVTLYEQYF. The CDR3, as DNA: TGTGCCAGCAGCCCTGTGACACTCTACGAGCAGTACTTC.

The rearrangement links TRBV4-2 to TRBJ2-1; D unresolved. CDR3 length: 13 amino acids. Germline CDR1 LGHNA, CDR2 YNFKEQ. The V end was cut by 1 base, the J end by 5 bases, with 6 bases between. For the CDR3, the DNA is TGTGCCAGCAGCCAAGCAGGTAACAATGAGCAGTTCTTC. Translation gives CASSQAGNNEQFF.

The rearrangement links TRBV29-1 to TRBJ1-4, with D hard to call. This CDR3 has 13 residues. CDR1 and CDR2 from the germline V gene are SQVTM and ANQGSEA. V gave up 4 bases and J gave up 4 bases, with 10 bases separating them. The CDR3 is CSVVGLRNEKLFF. For the CDR3, the DNA is TGCAGCGTTGTCGGACTCCGTAATGAAAAACTGTTTTTT.

V usage is TRBV27 and J usage is TRBJ2-7; no clear D. The V end lost 3 bases, the J end lost 3 bases, and 9 bases lay between the germline ends. Germline V gene lookup returns CDR1 MNHEY and CDR2 SMNVEV (reference sequence). CDR3 size: 13 residues. The CDR3 sequence is CASSLNLLYEQYF. The CDR3 DNA sequence: TGTGCCAGCAGTTTGAACTTGCTCTACGAGCAGTACTTC.

CDR3: CASGQGADSNQPQHF. Here the CDR3 DNA reads TGTGCCAGCGGACAGGGGGCGGATAGCAATCAGCCCCAGCATTTT. This chain uses TRBV2 with TRBJ1-5, with TRBD1 matching 11 bases. The V gene end was trimmed by 8 bases and the J gene end by 0 bases; junction bases not matched to a gene: 3. Germline values: CDR1 SNHLY, CDR2 FYNNEI. The CDR3 has 15 residues.

The J gene is TRBJ2-1, the V gene TRBV9; TRBD2 aligns across 9 bases. CDR1 SGDLS and CDR2 YYNGEE come from the germline V gene. CDR3 length: 15 residues. The ends lost 0 bases at V and 9 bases at J; junction bases unmatched: 7. CDR3 residues: CASSVGGSGSAEQFF. The CDR3 DNA sequence: TGTGCCAGCAGCGTAGGGGGTAGCGGGAGCGCTGAGCAGTTCTTC.

The chain employs TRBV30 and TRBJ1-1; D is uncertain. The CDR3 extends over 12 amino acids. Trimming shortened V by 4 bases and J by 4 bases, and 10 bases separated the two germline ends. Germline V gene lookup returns CDR1 GTSNPN and CDR2 SVGIG (reference sequence). CDR3 coding DNA: TGTGCCTGGAAGTCGGACGGCACTGAAGCTTTCTTT. This codes for CAWKSDGTEAFF. Drawing the rest from reference TRBV30 and TRBJ1-1, the complete variable domain is SQTIHQWPATLVQPVGSPLSLECTVEGTSNPNLYWYRQAAGRGLQLLFYSVGIGQISSEVPQNLSASRPQDRQFILSSKKLLLSDSGFYLCAWKSDGTEAFFGQGTRLTVV.

The chain recombines TRBV18 with TRBJ1-3, with a possible D match to TRBD1 (5 bases). Per germline, CDR1 KGHSH and CDR2 LQKENI. V gave up 0 bases and J gave up 0 bases, with 12 bases separating them. The CDR3 spans 17 residues. The CDR3 DNA reads as TGTGCCAGCTCACCACCGGGGGGATTAGGCTCTGGAAACACCATATATTTT. Its translation is CASSPPGGLGSGNTIYF.

The chain links TRBV10-1 to TRBJ1-3; unclear D gene. Germline V gene data show CDR1 as WNHNN and CDR2 as SYGVQD (reference sequence). V was cut by 4 bases and J by 0 bases, with 10 bases left in between. There are 15 residues in the CDR3. The CDR3 loop is CASSGKTRSGNTIYF. The CDR3, as DNA: TGCGCCAGCAGTGGGAAAACACGCTCTGGAAACACCATATATTTT.

The chain employs TRBV4-1 and TRBJ2-7, with D possibly being TRBD1 (6 bases). CDR3 size: 15 residues. Trimming stripped 0 bases from V and 0 bases from J, with 9 bases between. Germline values: CDR1 MGHRA, CDR2 YSYEKL. Here the CDR3 reads CASSQDAGDSYEQYF. The CDR3 DNA reads TGCGCCAGCAGCCAAGACGCAGGGGACTCCTACGAGCAGTACTTC.

This clone was observed a few times. CDR3 bases: TGTGCCAGCAGTGACAGCCTCGGATTGGGCTACGAGCAGTACTTC. Amino acid sequence: CASSDSLGLGYEQYF. This sequence joins TRBV6-1 and TRBJ2-7; D uncertain. V was trimmed by 3 bases and J by 3 bases, leaving 15 bases between them. Germline assignment: CDR1 MNHNS and CDR2 SASEGT. The CDR3 covers 15 residues.

The rearrangement uses TRBV6-1 and TRBJ2-1; 8 positions match TRBD2. Per germline, CDR1 MNHNS and CDR2 SASEGT. CDR3 size: 15 residues. J lost 10 bases, V lost 4 bases, and 12 bases had no gene match. The CDR3 coding sequence is TGTGCCAGCAGTGGGTTGAGCGGGAGACTCAGCGAGCAGTTCTTC. Translating gives CASSGLSGRLSEQFF.